These 21 T cell receptor beta chains came from one sample sequenced in a study of a mutant IDH1 vaccine in newly diagnosed glioma. Their antigen targets remain unknown. Time point of the sample: week 23, last vaccination. In the vaccine, a single dose held 300 ug of the mutant IDH1 20-mer peptide, along with topical imiquimod. Method: immunoSEQ multiplex PCR; TCRdb's copy keeps in-frame clones and lacks some. The table lists about 60,000 clones, more than 75% of them singletons, with 1.3% to 1.5% in the top ten. The specimen was PBMCs, collected from a glioma patient whose treatment included an IDH1 peptide vaccine. The source is a man between 40 and 49 years old with glioma.

The rearrangement joins TRBV15 to TRBJ1-5; the D gene is possibly TRBD1 (5 bases). The CDR3 sequence is 12 residues long. Germline CDR1 and CDR2: LNHNV and YYDKDF (reference sequence). V gave up 2 bases and J gave up 6 bases, with 5 bases separating them. The CDR3 is CATSRQGQPQHF. CDR3 nucleotide sequence: TGTGCCACCAGCAGACAGGGTCAGCCCCAGCATTTT.

V usage is TRBV29-1 and J usage is TRBJ1-1, with D uncertain. The V and J ends lost 1 base and 2 bases respectively, with 5 bases between them. This CDR3 spans 12 amino acids. Germline V CDR1 and CDR2: SQVTM, ANQGSEA. The CDR3 sequence: CSVEVRNTEAFF. The CDR3 region has the DNA TGCAGCGTTGAAGTCAGAAACACTGAAGCTTTCTTT.

J is TRBJ2-7 and V is TRBV18; TRBD1 might be the D (6 bases). Between the trimmed V and J ends, which lost 3 bases and 4 bases, there was a span of 22 bases. The CDR3 totals 17 residues. Per the germline V gene, CDR1 is KGHSH and CDR2 is LQKENI. The CDR3 is CASSPTVGTGTRYEQYF. CDR3 bases: TGTGCCAGCTCACCCACGGTTGGAACCGGGACAAGATACGAGCAGTACTTC.

The chain joins TRBV5-1 to TRBJ2-2; D ambiguous. V lost 2 bases, J lost 8 bases, and 19 bases lay in between. Looked up from germline, CDR1 is SGHRS and CDR2 is YFSETQ. The CDR3 contains 16 residues. CDR3 residues: CASSFGIGGTGGELFF. The CDR3 nucleotides are TGCGCCAGCAGCTTCGGTATTGGCGGCACCGGAGGGGAGCTGTTTTTT.

This clone came up once. The CDR3 bases are TGTGCCAGTAGTACCAAGACAGGGCGAAGAGAAAAACTGTTTTTT. Its translation: CASSTKTGRREKLFF. This chain links TRBV19 with TRBJ1-4; 7 bases fit TRBD1. Trimming at V came to 4 bases and at J to 8 bases, leaving 10 bases not matched to a gene. In germline, CDR1 is LNHDA, CDR2 SQIVND (reference sequence). This CDR3 contains 15 residues. Drawing the rest from reference TRBV19 and TRBJ1-4, the complete variable domain is DGGITQSPKYLFRKEGQNVTLSCEQNLNHDAMYWYRQDPGQGLRLIYYSQIVNDFQKGDIAEGYSVSREKKESFPLTVTSAQKNPTAFYLCASSTKTGRREKLFFGSGTQLSVL.

The J gene is TRBJ2-7, the V gene TRBV6-5, with TRBD2 matching 10 bases. The CDR3 has 12 amino acids. Germline-derived CDR1 and CDR2 are MNHEY and SVGAGI. V lost 8 bases and J lost 4; bases outside the gene matches: 2. The DNA of the CDR3 is TGTGCCAGCCAGCGGGAGGGGTACGAGCAGTACTTC. The encoded protein is CASQREGYEQYF.

This clone has only one observation. This sequence joins TRBV5-1 and TRBJ1-2; D not resolved. Germline V lookup: CDR1 SGHRS, CDR2 YFSETQ. The CDR3 covers 13 residues. V lost 0 bases to trimming and J lost 1 base, with 4 bases between them. DNA for the CDR3: TGCGCCAGCAGCTTGGACAATAACTATGGCTACACCTTC. Amino acids: CASSLDNNYGYTF.

The V and J genes are TRBV4-3 and TRBJ1-5; D remains unclear. CDR3 size: 13 residues. Germline V gives CDR1 LGHNA, CDR2 YSLEER. The V end was cut by 2 bases, the J end by 6 bases, with 8 bases between. For the CDR3, the DNA is TGCGCCAGCAGCCAAAGGGAATTTCAGCCCCAGCATTTT. Protein: CASSQREFQPQHF.

This chain uses TRBV21-1 with TRBJ2-7; the table assigns TRBD2, which was not confirmed against the DNA. TRBV21-1 is a documented pseudogene. The CDR3 contains 23 residues. CDR3 protein: CASSKYKDRRYSGLAGPFYEQYF. The DNA for the CDR3 is TGTGCCAGCAGCAAATATAAGGACAGGAGATACTCGGGACTAGCGGGGCCGTTCTACGAGCAGTACTTC.

In this sample, this clone turned up a few times. The chain joins TRBV29-1 to TRBJ1-1; D possibly corresponds to TRBD1 (5 bases). Trimming removed 7 bases from V and 5 bases from J, with 23 bases in between. This CDR3 spans 15 amino acids. Germline lookup yields CDR1 SQVTM and CDR2 ANQGSEA. This CDR3 is CSGGAGRTGGTEAFF. The CDR3 DNA reads TGCAGCGGCGGGGCGGGTCGGACGGGAGGGACTGAAGCTTTCTTT. The entire variable domain, with the rest obtained from reference TRBV29-1 and TRBJ1-1, is as follows: SAVISQKPSRDICQRGTSLTIQCQVDSQVTMMFWYRQQPGQSLTLIATANQGSEATYESGFVIDKFPISRPNLTFSTLTVSNMSPEDSSIYLCSGGAGRTGGTEAFFGQGTRLTVV.

This chain links TRBV5-3 with TRBJ2-7; D perhaps matches TRBD2 (5 bases). TRBV5-3 belongs to the ORF category, with a function that is uncertain. The ends were cut back, 6 bases at V and 2 bases at J, with 15 bases in the middle. CDR3 length: 14 amino acids. The CDR3, as DNA: TGTGCCAGAACTAGGCCCCCCGGGACCTACGAGCAGTACTTC. The encoded protein is CARTRPPGTYEQYF.

This rearrangement joins TRBV27 to TRBJ1-3; D call uncertain. The CDR3 totals 17 residues. V lost 3 bases to trimming and J lost 0 bases, with 15 bases between them. Germline-derived CDR1 and CDR2 are MNHEY and SMNVEV (reference sequence). The chain's CDR3 is CASSFRFGRGSGNTIYF. In DNA, the CDR3 is TGTGCCAGCAGTTTTAGGTTTGGACGCGGCTCTGGAAACACCATATATTTT.

The chain recombines TRBV11-2 with TRBJ2-1, with TRBD1 as a possible D gene (5 bases). The length of the CDR3 is 12 residues. Deletions cut 1 base from V and 8 bases from J, with 6 bases between. Germline CDR1 reads SGHAT; CDR2 reads FQNNGV. The CDR3 DNA follows: TGTGCCAGCAGCTTAGTAGGGGATGAGCAGTTCTTC. Its protein product is CASSLVGDEQFF.

The chain uses TRBV6-5 and TRBJ2-7; 8 nucleotides agree with TRBD1. This CDR3 is built from 13 residues. J gave up 2 bases and V 4 bases, and 1 base lay outside the gene matches. Looked up from germline, CDR1 is MNHEY and CDR2 is SVGAGI. In DNA, the CDR3 is TGTGCCAGCAGTTCGGACAGGGCCTACGAGCAGTACTTC. Protein: CASSSDRAYEQYF.

The rearrangement uses TRBV29-1 and TRBJ1-1; D is unresolved. Germline CDR1 SQVTM, CDR2 ANQGSEA. The V end lost 2 bases, the J end lost 1 base, and 5 bases lay between the germline ends. This CDR3 has 12 residues. The CDR3 sequence is CSVEHRNTEAFF. The CDR3 bases are TGCAGCGTTGAACACAGGAACACTGAAGCTTTCTTT.

The chain combines TRBV30 with TRBJ2-7, with a tentative D call TRBD2 (5 bases). Germline lookup yields CDR1 GTSNPN and CDR2 SVGIG (reference sequence). V was clipped by 2 bases and J by 9 bases, with 11 bases between them. This CDR3 contains 11 residues. CDR3 nucleotide sequence: TGTGCCTGGAGTTTGGGCCGGGGGCAGTACTTC. This sequence encodes CAWSLGRGQYF. Variable domain in full (rest from reference TRBV30 and TRBJ2-7): SQTIHQWPATLVQPVGSPLSLECTVEGTSNPNLYWYRQAAGRGLQLLFYSVGIGQISSEVPQNLSASRPQDRQFILSSKKLLLSDSGFYLCAWSLGRGQYFGPGTRLTVT.

The chain is built from TRBV9 and TRBJ2-1, with D tentatively TRBD2 (7 bases). Germline assignment: CDR1 SGDLS and CDR2 YYNGEE. CDR3 length: 15 residues. V gave up 3 bases and J gave up 8 bases, with 18 bases separating them. The CDR3 DNA follows: TGTGCCAGCAGCGCCCCGGGGGGCAGATTCGATGAGCAGTTCTTC. Translated, it gives CASSAPGGRFDEQFF. The entire variable domain, with the rest obtained from reference TRBV9 and TRBJ2-1, is as follows: DSGVTQTPKHLITATGQRVTLRCSPRSGDLSVYWYQQSLDQGLQFLIQYYNGEERAKGNILERFSAQQFPDLHSELNLSSLELGDSALYFCASSAPGGRFDEQFFGPGTRLTVL.

The V and J genes are TRBV18 and TRBJ2-5; a possible D gene is TRBD1 (5 bases). This CDR3 comprises 15 residues. V dropped 0 bases and J dropped 3 bases, with 11 bases sitting between them. Germline-derived CDR1 and CDR2 are KGHSH and LQKENI. CDR3 bases: TGTGCCAGCTCACCACCCTGGCAGGGTGAAGAGACCCAGTACTTC. It translates to CASSPPWQGEETQYF.

The chain combines TRBV10-3 with TRBJ2-3; 9 nucleotides match TRBD2. The length of the CDR3 is 15 residues. CDR1 is ENHRY and CDR2 is SYGVKD in the germline V gene. Trimming took 4 bases from V and 6 from J; bases not matched to a gene: 8. The CDR3 bases are TGTGCCATCAGTGCGGGTAGCGGGAGTCATGATACGCAGTATTTT. It translates to CAISAGSGSHDTQYF.

This clone was recorded only once. The gene calls are TRBV7-9 and TRBJ2-7; 8 bases line up with TRBD2. CDR1 and CDR2 (germline): SEHNR, FQNEAQ (reference sequence). V dropped 7 bases and J dropped 2; count of bases not matched to a gene: 7. This CDR3 comprises 14 residues. For the CDR3, the DNA is TGTGCCAGCATGGCCAGCGGGGGAACCTACGAGCAGTACTTC. As protein: CASMASGGTYEQYF.

The CDR3: CASSYSLSPLRGYTF. The CDR3 nucleotides are TGTGCCAGCAGTTACTCGCTCAGCCCGTTGAGGGGCTACACCTTC. The chain joins TRBV6-5 to TRBJ1-2; D ambiguous. Trimming took 0 bases from V and 8 from J, leaving 16 bases between them. Germline CDR1 is MNHEY and CDR2 is SVGAGI. The CDR3 totals 15 residues.